This TCR beta chain emerged from a study of monozygotic twins with inflammatory bowel disease. CDR1 is MDHEN, CDR2 SYDVKM, per germline. This CDR3 is 15 amino acids long. With no T cell sorting beforehand, total RNA was isolated from whole blood. Template switching was used to attach UMIs, which incorporated a 6-nucleotide sample barcode. TCRdb re-called the 5' RACE reads and gives one entry per CDR3 protein, without DNA. In all, the sample yields 300,000 to 350,000 distinct CDR3 sequences. Sequencing was performed on blood. This chain connects TRBV28 to TRBJ2-3. This TCR came from a human donor with ulcerative colitis or Crohn's disease, or a healthy co-twin of an affected twin (not recorded which). The CDR3 loop reads CASSLVAESTDTQYF.